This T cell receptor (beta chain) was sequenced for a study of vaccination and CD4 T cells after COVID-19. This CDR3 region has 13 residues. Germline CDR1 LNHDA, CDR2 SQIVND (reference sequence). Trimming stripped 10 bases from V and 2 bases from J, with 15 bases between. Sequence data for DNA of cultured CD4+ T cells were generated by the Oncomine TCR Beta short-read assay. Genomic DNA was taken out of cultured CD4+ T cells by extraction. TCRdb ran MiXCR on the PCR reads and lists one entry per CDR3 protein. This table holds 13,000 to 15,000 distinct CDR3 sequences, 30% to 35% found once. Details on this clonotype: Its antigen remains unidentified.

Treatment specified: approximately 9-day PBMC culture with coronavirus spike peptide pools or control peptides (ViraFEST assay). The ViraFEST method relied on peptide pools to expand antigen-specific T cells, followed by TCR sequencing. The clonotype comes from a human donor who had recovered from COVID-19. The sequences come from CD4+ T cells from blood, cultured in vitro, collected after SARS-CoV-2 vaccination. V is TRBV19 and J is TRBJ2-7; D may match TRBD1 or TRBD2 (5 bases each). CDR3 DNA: TGTGCCACCAAACCGCAGGGACCCTACGAGCAGTACTTC. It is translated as CATKPQGPYEQYF.